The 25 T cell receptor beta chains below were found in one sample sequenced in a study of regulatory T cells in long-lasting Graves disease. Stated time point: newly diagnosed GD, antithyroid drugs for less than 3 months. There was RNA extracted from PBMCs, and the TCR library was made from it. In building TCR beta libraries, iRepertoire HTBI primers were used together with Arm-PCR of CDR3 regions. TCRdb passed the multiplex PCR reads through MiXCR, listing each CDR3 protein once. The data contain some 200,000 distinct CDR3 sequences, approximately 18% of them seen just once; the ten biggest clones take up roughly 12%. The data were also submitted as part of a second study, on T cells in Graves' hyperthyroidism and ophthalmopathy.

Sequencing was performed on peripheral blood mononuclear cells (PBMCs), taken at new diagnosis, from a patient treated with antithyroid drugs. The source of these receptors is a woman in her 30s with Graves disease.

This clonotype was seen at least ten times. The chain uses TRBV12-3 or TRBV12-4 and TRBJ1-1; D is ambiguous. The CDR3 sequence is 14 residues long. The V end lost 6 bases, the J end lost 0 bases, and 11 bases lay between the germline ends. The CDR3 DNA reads TGTGCCAGCAGCTCCTGGACGGTGAACACTGAAGCTTTCTTT. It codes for CASSSWTVNTEAFF.

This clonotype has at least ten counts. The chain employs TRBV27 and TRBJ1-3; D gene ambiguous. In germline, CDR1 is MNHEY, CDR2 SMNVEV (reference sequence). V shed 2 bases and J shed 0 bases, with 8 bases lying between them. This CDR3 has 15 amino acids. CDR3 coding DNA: TGTGCCAGCAGTTTAGGAGTTAACTCTGGAAACACCATATATTTT. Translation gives CASSLGVNSGNTIYF.

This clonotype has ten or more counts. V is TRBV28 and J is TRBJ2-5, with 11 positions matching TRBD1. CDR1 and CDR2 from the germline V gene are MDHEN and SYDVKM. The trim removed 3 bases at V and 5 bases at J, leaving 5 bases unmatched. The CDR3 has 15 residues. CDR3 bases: TGTGCCAGCAGTTTGGACAGGGGGCTCGGCGAGACCCAGTACTTC. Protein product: CASSLDRGLGETQYF.

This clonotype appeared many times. The CDR3 DNA is TGTGCCAGCAGCCCCAGCGGGGGGTCCTACGAGCAGTACTTC. Its protein is CASSPSGGSYEQYF. The rearrangement joins TRBV7-3 to TRBJ2-7, with 9 bases lining up with TRBD2. V gave up 5 bases and J gave up 1 base; unmatched junction bases: 3. CDR3 length: 14 amino acids. CDR1 and CDR2 (germline): SGHTA, FQGTGA.

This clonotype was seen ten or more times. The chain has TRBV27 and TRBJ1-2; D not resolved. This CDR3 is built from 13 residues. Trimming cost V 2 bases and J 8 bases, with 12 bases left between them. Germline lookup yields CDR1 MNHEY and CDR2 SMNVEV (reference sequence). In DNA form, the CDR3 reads TGTGCCAGCAGTTTAAAAGGGTTTTACGGCTACACCTTC. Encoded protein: CASSLKGFYGYTF.

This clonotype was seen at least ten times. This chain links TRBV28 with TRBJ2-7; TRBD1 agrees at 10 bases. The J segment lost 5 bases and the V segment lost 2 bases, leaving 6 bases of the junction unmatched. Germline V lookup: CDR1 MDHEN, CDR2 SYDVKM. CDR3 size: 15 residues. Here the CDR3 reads CASSLPGTGAHEQYF. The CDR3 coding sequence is TGTGCCAGCAGTTTACCGGGGACAGGGGCCCACGAGCAGTACTTC.

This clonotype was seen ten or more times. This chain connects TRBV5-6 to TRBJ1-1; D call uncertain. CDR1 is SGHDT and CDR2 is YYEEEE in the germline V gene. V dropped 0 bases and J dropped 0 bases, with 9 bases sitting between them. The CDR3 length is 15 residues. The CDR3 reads CASSLVGYMNTEAFF. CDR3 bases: TGTGCCAGCAGCTTGGTCGGGTATATGAACACTGAAGCTTTCTTT.

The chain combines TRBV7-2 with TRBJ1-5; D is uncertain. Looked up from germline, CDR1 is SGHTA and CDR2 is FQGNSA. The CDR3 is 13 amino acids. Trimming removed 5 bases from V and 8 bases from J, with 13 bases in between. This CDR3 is CASSHPGLEPQHF. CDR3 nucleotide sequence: TGTGCCAGCAGCCATCCCGGGCTTGAGCCCCAGCATTTT.

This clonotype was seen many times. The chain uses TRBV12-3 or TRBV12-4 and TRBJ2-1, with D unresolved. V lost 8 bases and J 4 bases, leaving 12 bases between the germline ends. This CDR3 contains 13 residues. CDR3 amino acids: CASSPGRYNEQFF. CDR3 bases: TGTGCCAGCTCTCCGGGCAGGTACAATGAGCAGTTCTTC.

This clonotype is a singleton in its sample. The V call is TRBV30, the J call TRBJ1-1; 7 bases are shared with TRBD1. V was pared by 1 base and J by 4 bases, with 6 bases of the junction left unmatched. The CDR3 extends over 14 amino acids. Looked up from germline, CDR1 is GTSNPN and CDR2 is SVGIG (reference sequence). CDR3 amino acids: CAWSGGAGGTEAFF. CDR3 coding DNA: TGTGCCTGGAGTGGGGGAGCAGGGGGCACTGAAGCTTTCTTT. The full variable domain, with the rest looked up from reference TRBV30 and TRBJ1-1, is SQTIHQWPATLVQPVGSPLSLECTVEGTSNPNLYWYRQAAGRGLQLLFYSVGIGQISSEVPQNLSASRPQDRQFILSSKKLLLSDSGFYLCAWSGGAGGTEAFFGQGTRLTVV.

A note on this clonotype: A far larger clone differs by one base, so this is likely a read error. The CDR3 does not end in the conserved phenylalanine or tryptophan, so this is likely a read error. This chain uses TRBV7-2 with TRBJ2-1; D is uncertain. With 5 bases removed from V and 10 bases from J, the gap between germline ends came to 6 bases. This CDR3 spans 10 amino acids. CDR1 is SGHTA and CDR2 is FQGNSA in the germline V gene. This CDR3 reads CASSGREQFL. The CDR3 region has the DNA TGTGCCAGCAGCGGACGGGAGCAGTTCCTC.

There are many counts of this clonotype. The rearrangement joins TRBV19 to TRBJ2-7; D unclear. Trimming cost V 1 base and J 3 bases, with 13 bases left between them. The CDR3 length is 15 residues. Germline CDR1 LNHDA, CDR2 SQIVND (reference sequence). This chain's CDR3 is CASSIAVSQLYEQYF. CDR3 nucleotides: TGTGCCAGTAGTATAGCGGTTTCACAGCTCTACGAGCAGTACTTC.

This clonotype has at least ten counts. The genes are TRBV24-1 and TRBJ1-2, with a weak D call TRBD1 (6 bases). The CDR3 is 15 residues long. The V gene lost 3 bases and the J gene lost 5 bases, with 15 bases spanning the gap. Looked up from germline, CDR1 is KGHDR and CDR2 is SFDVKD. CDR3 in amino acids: CATSDPTTGYYGYTF. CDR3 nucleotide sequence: TGTGCCACCAGTGATCCCACGACAGGATATTATGGCTACACCTTC.

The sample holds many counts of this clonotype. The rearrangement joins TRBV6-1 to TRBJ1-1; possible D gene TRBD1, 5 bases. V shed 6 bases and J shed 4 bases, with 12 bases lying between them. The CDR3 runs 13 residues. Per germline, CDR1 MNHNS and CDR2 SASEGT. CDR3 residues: CASSLEGRTEAFF. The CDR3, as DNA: TGTGCCAGCAGCCTGGAGGGACGCACTGAAGCTTTCTTT.

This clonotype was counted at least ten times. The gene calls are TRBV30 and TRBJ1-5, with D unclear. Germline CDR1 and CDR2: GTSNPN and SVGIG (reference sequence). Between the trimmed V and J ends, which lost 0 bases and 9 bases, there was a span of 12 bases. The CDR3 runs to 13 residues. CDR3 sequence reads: CAWSVPGPGPQHF. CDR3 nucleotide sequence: TGTGCCTGGAGTGTCCCCGGGCCGGGGCCCCAGCATTTT.

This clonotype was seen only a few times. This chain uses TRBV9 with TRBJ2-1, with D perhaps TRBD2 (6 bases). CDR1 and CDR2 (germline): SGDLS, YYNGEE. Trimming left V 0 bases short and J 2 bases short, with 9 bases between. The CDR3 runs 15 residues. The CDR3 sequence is CASSVGGGPYNEQFF. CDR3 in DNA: TGTGCCAGCAGCGTAGGGGGAGGCCCCTACAATGAGCAGTTCTTC.

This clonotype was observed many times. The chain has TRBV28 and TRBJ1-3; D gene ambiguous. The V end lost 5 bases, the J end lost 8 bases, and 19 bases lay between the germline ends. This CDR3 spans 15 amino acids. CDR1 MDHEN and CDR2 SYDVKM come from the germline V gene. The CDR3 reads CASSPRPLVHDTIYF. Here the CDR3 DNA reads TGTGCCAGCAGTCCGAGACCCCTAGTCCATGACACCATATATTTT.

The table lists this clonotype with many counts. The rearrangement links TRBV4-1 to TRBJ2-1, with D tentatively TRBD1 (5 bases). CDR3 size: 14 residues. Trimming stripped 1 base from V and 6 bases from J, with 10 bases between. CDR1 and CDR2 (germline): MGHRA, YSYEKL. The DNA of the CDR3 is TGCGCCAGCAGCCAAGTTGGGGCCCGCAATGAGCAGTTCTTC. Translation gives CASSQVGARNEQFF.

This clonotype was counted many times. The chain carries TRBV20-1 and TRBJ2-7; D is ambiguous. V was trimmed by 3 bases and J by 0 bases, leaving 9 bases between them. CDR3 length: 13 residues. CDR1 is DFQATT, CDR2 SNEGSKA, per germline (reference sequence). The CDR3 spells CSARFPSSYEQYF. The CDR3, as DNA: TGCAGTGCTAGGTTTCCCAGCTCCTACGAGCAGTACTTC.

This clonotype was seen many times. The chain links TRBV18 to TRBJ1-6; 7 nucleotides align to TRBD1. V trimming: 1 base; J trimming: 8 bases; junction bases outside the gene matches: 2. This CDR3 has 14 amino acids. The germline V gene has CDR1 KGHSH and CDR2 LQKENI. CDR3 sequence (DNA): TGTGCCAGCTCACCACGGGACAGCGATTCACCCCTCCACTTT. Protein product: CASSPRDSDSPLHF.

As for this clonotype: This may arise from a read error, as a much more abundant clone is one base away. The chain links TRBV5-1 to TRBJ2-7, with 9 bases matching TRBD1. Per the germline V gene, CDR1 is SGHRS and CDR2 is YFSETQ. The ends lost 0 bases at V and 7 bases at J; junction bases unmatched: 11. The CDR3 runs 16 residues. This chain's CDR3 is CASSLDTGGNDDEQYF. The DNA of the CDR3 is TGCGCCAGCAGCTTGGATACAGGGGGCAATGACGATGAGCAGTACTTC.

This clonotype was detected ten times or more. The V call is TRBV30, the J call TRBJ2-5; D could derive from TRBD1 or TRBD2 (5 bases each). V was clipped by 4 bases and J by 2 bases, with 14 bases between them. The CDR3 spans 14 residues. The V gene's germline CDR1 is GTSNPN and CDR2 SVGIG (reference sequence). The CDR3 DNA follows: TGTGCCTGGACCGGGGCTACCTCGCAAGAGACCCAGTACTTC. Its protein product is CAWTGATSQETQYF.

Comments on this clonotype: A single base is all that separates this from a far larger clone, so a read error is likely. This CDR3 is CAISGTPGAGSYEQFF. Here the CDR3 DNA reads TGTGCCATCAGTGGGACCCCCGGGGCCGGGTCCTACGAGCAGTTCTTC. This chain uses TRBV10-3 with TRBJ2-1; D assignment may be TRBD1 or TRBD2 (5 bases each). Germline V gene lookup returns CDR1 ENHRY and CDR2 SYGVKD. V lost 4 bases, J lost 10 bases, and 23 bases lay in between. The CDR3 loop spans 16 amino acids.

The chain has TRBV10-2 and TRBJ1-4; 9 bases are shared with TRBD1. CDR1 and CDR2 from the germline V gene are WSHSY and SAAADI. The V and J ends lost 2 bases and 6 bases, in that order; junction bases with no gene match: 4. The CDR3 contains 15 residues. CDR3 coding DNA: TGCGCCAGCAGTGAGCCGAGACAGGGGGATGAAAAACTGTTTTTT. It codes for CASSEPRQGDEKLFF.

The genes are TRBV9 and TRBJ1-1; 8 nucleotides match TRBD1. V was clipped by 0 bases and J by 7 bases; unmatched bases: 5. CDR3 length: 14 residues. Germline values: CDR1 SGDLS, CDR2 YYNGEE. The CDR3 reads CASSVVPDRGEAFF. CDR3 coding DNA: TGTGCCAGCAGCGTAGTTCCAGACAGGGGTGAAGCTTTCTTT. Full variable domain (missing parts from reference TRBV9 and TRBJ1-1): DSGVTQTPKHLITATGQRVTLRCSPRSGDLSVYWYQQSLDQGLQFLIQYYNGEERAKGNILERFSAQQFPDLHSELNLSSLELGDSALYFCASSVVPDRGEAFFGQGTRLTVV.